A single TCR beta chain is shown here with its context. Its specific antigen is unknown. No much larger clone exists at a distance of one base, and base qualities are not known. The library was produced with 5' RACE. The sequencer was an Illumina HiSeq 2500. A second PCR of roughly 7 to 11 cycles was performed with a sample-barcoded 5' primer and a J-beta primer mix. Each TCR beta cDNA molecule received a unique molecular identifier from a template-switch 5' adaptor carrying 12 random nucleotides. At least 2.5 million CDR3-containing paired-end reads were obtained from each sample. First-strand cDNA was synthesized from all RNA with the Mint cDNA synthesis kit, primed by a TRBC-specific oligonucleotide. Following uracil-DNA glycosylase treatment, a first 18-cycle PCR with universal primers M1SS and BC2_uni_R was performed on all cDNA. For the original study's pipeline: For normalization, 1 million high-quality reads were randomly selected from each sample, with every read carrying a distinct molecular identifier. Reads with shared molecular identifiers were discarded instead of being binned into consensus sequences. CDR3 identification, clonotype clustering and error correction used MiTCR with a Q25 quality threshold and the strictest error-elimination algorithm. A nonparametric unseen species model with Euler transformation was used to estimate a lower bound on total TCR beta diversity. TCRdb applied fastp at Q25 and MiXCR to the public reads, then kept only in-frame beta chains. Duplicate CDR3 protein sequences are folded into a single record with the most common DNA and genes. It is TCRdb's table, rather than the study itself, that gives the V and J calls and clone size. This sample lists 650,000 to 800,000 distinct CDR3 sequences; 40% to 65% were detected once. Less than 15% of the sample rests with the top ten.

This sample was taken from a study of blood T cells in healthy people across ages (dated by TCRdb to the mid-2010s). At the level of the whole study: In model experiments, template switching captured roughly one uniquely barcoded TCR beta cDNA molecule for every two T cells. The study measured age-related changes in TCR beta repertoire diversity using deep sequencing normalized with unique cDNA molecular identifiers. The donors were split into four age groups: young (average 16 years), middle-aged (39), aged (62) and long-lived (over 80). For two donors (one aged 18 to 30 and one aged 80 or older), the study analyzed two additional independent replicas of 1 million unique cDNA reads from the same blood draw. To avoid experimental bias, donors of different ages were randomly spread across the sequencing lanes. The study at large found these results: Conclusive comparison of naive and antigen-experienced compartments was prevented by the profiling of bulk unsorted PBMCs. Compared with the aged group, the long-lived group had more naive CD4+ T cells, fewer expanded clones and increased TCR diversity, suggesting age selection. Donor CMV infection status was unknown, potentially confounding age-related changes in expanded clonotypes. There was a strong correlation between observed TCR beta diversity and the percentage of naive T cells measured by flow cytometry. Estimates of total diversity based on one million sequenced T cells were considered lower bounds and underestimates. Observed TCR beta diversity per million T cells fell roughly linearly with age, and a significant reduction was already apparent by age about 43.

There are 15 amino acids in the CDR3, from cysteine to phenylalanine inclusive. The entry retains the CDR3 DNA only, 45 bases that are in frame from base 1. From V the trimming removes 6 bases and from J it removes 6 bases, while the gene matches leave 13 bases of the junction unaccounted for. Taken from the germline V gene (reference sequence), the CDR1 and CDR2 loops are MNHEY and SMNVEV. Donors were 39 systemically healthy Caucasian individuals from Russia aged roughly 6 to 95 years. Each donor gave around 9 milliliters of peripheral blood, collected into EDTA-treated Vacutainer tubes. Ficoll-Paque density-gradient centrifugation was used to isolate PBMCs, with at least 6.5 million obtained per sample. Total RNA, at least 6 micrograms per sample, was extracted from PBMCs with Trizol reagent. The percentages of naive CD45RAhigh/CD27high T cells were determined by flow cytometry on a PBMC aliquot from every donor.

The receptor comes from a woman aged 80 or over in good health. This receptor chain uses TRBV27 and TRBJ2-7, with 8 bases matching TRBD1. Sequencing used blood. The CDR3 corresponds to CASREWTGSNAEQYF. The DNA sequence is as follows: TGTGCCAGCAGGGAATGGACAGGGTCCAATGCCGAGCAGTACTTC.